These 21 T cell receptor beta chains were all obtained from the same sample, sequenced in a study of cytomegalovirus exposure and HLA in healthy donors. Amplification used 60 Vbeta primers and 13 Jbeta primers. Produced via immunoSEQ multiplex PCR; TCRdb's table is partial and in-frame only. In total, the table holds about 200,000 clones. Sequenced: PBMCs. Every receptor here comes from a boy between 10 and 17 years old in good health and CMV-seronegative.

This rearrangement joins TRBV18 to TRBJ1-4; tentatively, D is TRBD1 (6 bases). V lost 2 bases and J lost 6, with 7 bases in between. This CDR3 contains 13 residues. In germline, CDR1 is KGHSH, CDR2 LQKENI. DNA of the CDR3: TGTGCCAGCTCACCATACAGGGATGAAAAACTGTTTTTT. Encoded protein: CASSPYRDEKLFF. Drawing the rest from reference TRBV18 and TRBJ1-4, the complete variable domain is NAGVMQNPRHLVRRRGQEARLRCSPMKGHSHVYWYRQLPEEGLKFMVYLQKENIIDESGMPKERFSAEFPKEGPSILRIQQVVRGDSAAYFCASSPYRDEKLFFGSGTQLSVL.

The genes are TRBV28 and TRBJ2-3, with D possibly TRBD1 on 6 matching bases. This CDR3 contains 13 residues. Deletions cut 9 bases from V and 1 base from J, with 11 bases between. Germline V gene sequence: CDR1 MDHEN, CDR2 SYDVKM. In DNA, the CDR3 is TGTGCCAGTCATGAGGGGGGCACAGATACGCAGTATTTT. As protein: CASHEGGTDTQYF.

The V gene is TRBV6-5, the J gene TRBJ2-7; 8 bases are a match to TRBD1. CDR1 and CDR2 (germline): MNHEY, SVGAGI. The junction had 7 bases not matched to a gene; V was cut back by 6 bases and J by 3 bases. CDR3 length: 14 amino acids. Written as DNA, the CDR3 is TGTGCCAGCAGCCATCGGACAGGGTTCTACGAGCAGTACTTC. Protein sequence: CASSHRTGFYEQYF.

The V and J genes are TRBV5-4 and TRBJ1-2, with D possibly matching TRBD1 (5 bases). The CDR3 has 18 residues. Per germline, CDR1 SGHNT and CDR2 YYREEE (reference sequence). The V gene lost 4 bases and the J gene lost 6 bases, with 28 bases spanning the gap. Written as DNA, the CDR3 is TGTGCCAGCAGCCCGCCACCTCCTCGGGGGTCGTTGGTAAATGGCTACACCTTC. This codes for CASSPPPPRGSLVNGYTF.

Comment on this clone: An end of the junction differs from the germline gene, which may be a read error. This rearrangement joins TRBV11-3 to TRBJ1-2, with a weak D call TRBD1 (6 bases). Germline CDR1 SGHNT, CDR2 YENEEA. The CDR3 loop spans 16 amino acids. CDR3 in amino acids: CASSLEELGATYGYTF. The CDR3 DNA reads TGTGCCAGCAGCCTAGAAGAACTGGGGGCTACCTATGGCTACACCTTC.

About this clone itself: One end of the junction is discordant with germline, which a read error may explain. The rearrangement joins TRBV30 to TRBJ1-2; 9 nucleotides line up with TRBD1. The CDR3 runs 14 residues. CDR1 is GTSNPN, CDR2 SVGIG, per germline (reference sequence). The DNA of the CDR3 is TGTGCCTTGGGACGGACAGGGGCCACCTCCGGACTTATCTTC. Protein: CALGRTGATSGLIF.

The CDR3 reads CASGDRGSTEAFF. Here the CDR3 DNA reads TGTGCCAGCGGGGACAGGGGAAGCACTGAAGCTTTCTTT. V and J are TRBV6-5 and TRBJ1-1; 10 bases fit TRBD1. V lost 8 bases, J lost 4 bases, and 4 bases stayed unmatched. This CDR3 region has 13 residues. Looked up from germline, CDR1 is MNHEY and CDR2 is SVGAGI.

The chain recombines TRBV9 with TRBJ2-5, with D possibly matching TRBD1 (6 bases). V dropped 3 bases and J dropped 2 bases, with 14 bases sitting between them. The CDR3 consists of 15 residues. Per germline, CDR1 SGDLS and CDR2 YYNGEE. The CDR3 region has the DNA TGTGCCAGCAGCGCGACCGCGGACAGACAAGAGACCCAGTACTTC. Translation gives CASSATADRQETQYF.

This chain joins TRBV11-2 and TRBJ2-2, with D perhaps matching TRBD1 (5 bases). CDR3 length: 13 amino acids. The V gene lost 5 bases and the J gene lost 5 bases, with 9 bases spanning the gap. Per the germline V gene, CDR1 is SGHAT and CDR2 is FQNNGV. CDR3 amino acids: CASSMTATGELFF. CDR3 DNA: TGTGCCAGCAGCATGACAGCTACCGGGGAGCTGTTTTTT.

This sequence joins TRBV5-1 and TRBJ2-1; TRBD1 aligns across 7 bases. V lost 0 bases and J lost 6; bases outside the gene matches: 0. The CDR3 is 13 residues long. Germline V lookup: CDR1 SGHRS, CDR2 YFSETQ. CDR3 bases: TGCGCCAGCAGCTTGGGACAGGGCAATGAGCAGTTCTTC. Encoded protein: CASSLGQGNEQFF.

The chain carries TRBV28 and TRBJ1-5; the match to TRBD1 covers 8 bases. Germline assignment: CDR1 MDHEN and CDR2 SYDVKM. The trim removed 10 bases at V and 2 bases at J, leaving 13 bases unmatched. CDR3 length: 16 residues. This chain's CDR3 is CATFYPGQEGNQPQHF. DNA of the CDR3: TGTGCCACCTTCTACCCGGGACAGGAGGGCAATCAGCCCCAGCATTTT. Drawing the rest from reference TRBV28 and TRBJ1-5, the complete variable domain is DVKVTQSSRYLVKRTGEKVFLECVQDMDHENMFWYRQDPGLGLRLIYFSYDVKMKEKGDIPEGYSVSREKKERFSLILESASTNQTSMYLCATFYPGQEGNQPQHFGDGTRLSIL.

The chain carries TRBV27 and TRBJ2-2, with D hard to call. Trimming removed 2 bases at V and 6 bases at J, with 7 bases between. Germline loops: CDR1 MNHEY, CDR2 SMNVEV (reference sequence). The CDR3 spans 13 residues. This chain's CDR3 is CASSLGRPGELFF. DNA for the CDR3: TGTGCCAGCAGTTTAGGGCGACCCGGGGAGCTGTTTTTT.

The chain carries TRBV7-2 and TRBJ2-7; 11 nucleotides agree with TRBD2. This CDR3 region has 15 residues. Trimming removed 5 bases from V and 0 bases from J; junction bases left unmatched: 3. Looked up from germline, CDR1 is SGHTA and CDR2 is FQGNSA. The CDR3, as DNA: TGTGCCAGCAGCCAGGGACTAGCGGTCTCCTACGAGCAGTACTTC. Protein: CASSQGLAVSYEQYF.

V gene TRBV19 combines with J gene TRBJ1-4; D gene uncertain. Trimming cost V 6 bases and J 0 bases, with 8 bases left between them. The length of the CDR3 is 14 residues. CDR1 and CDR2 (germline): LNHDA, SQIVND (reference sequence). The CDR3 coding sequence is TGTGCCAGTAGGGTGACATCAACTAATGAAAAACTGTTTTTT. Protein: CASRVTSTNEKLFF.

V is TRBV7-2 and J is TRBJ1-5, with 8 bases matching TRBD1. J was trimmed by 3 bases and V by 5 bases; bases with no gene match: 9. The CDR3 length is 16 residues. Germline lookup yields CDR1 SGHTA and CDR2 FQGNSA. CDR3 protein: CASSAHGTGVNQPQHF. CDR3 in DNA: TGTGCCAGCAGCGCGCACGGGACAGGCGTCAATCAGCCCCAGCATTTT.

The rearrangement links TRBV5-1 to TRBJ1-2, with D unclear. This CDR3 contains 16 residues. The ends were cut back, 0 bases at V and 4 bases at J, with 16 bases in the middle. Germline CDR1 and CDR2: SGHRS and YFSETQ. The CDR3 DNA reads as TGCGCCAGCAGCTTGGAGGCAGGCCGGACTTCCTATGGCTACACCTTC. It codes for CASSLEAGRTSYGYTF.

The chain links TRBV19 to TRBJ1-4; TRBD1 might be the D (6 bases). CDR1 and CDR2 from the germline V gene are LNHDA and SQIVND (reference sequence). V was pared by 6 bases and J by 3 bases, with 14 bases between. The CDR3 length is 15 residues. This chain's CDR3 is CASRRQAGANEKLFF. CDR3 in DNA: TGTGCCAGTAGAAGACAGGCCGGAGCTAATGAAAAACTGTTTTTT. The whole variable domain, filled in from reference TRBV19 and TRBJ1-4, reads DGGITQSPKYLFRKEGQNVTLSCEQNLNHDAMYWYRQDPGQGLRLIYYSQIVNDFQKGDIAEGYSVSREKKESFPLTVTSAQKNPTAFYLCASRRQAGANEKLFFGSGTQLSVL.

The rearrangement joins TRBV30 to TRBJ1-3, with no clear D. Germline assignment: CDR1 GTSNPN and CDR2 SVGIG (reference sequence). The CDR3 runs to 17 residues. The V gene lost 4 bases and the J gene lost 6 bases, with 25 bases spanning the gap. The CDR3 spells CAWTLMRAMVGVNTIYF. In nucleotides, the CDR3 is TGTGCCTGGACCCTCATGCGAGCTATGGTCGGGGTAAACACCATATATTTT.

V usage is TRBV5-4 and J usage is TRBJ2-3; D possibly corresponds to TRBD1 (6 bases). This CDR3 spans 14 amino acids. Germline CDR1 and CDR2: SGHNT and YYREEE (reference sequence). The V end was cut by 2 bases, the J end by 4 bases, with 11 bases between. The CDR3 loop is CASSFAGGSDTQYF. The CDR3 DNA sequence: TGTGCCAGCAGCTTCGCTGGGGGCTCAGATACGCAGTATTTT.

V is TRBV28 and J is TRBJ1-5; 7 nucleotides align to TRBD1. There are 13 residues in the CDR3. V shed 6 bases, J shed 5 bases, and the junction held 4 bases outside the gene matches. Per germline, CDR1 MDHEN and CDR2 SYDVKM. The CDR3 here is CASREGAYQPQHF. DNA of the CDR3: TGTGCCAGCAGGGAGGGGGCCTATCAGCCCCAGCATTTT.

In the case of this clone: This specimen includes other DNA sequences encoding the same CDR3. V and J are TRBV5-4 and TRBJ2-1, with 10 bases that match TRBD2. The junction had 5 bases not matched to a gene; V was cut back by 3 bases and J by 2 bases. Germline V lookup: CDR1 SGHNT, CDR2 YYREEE (reference sequence). The CDR3 covers 16 residues. CDR3 DNA sequence: TGTGCCAGCAGCTCTCTAGCGGGGGTACCCTACAATGAGCAGTTCTTC. Translating it yields CASSSLAGVPYNEQFF. The complete variable domain, with remaining parts taken from reference TRBV5-4 and TRBJ2-1, reads ETGVTQSPTHLIKTRGQQVTLRCSSQSGHNTVSWYQQALGQGPQFIFQYYREEENGRGNFPPRFSGLQFPNYSSELNVNALELDDSALYLCASSSLAGVPYNEQFFGPGTRLTVL.